Listed below are T cell receptor beta chains from one sample, sequenced in a study of patients and donors after allogeneic stem cell transplantation. One entry per CDR3 protein, called by TCRdb with MiXCR from the RT-PCR reads. This sample yields more than 850,000 distinct CDR3 sequences, of which more than 15% are seen a single time; roughly 6.4% belongs to the top ten. The sequenced sample was blood, either unsorted or a sorted T cell fraction (not recorded which). These TCRs come from a human donor who was either an allogeneic HSCT recipient or a stem cell or donor lymphocyte infusion donor (not recorded which). It is not recorded whose cells these are; they may come from a transplant donor. Both conserved end residues are part of each CDR3. The order of the fields is V gene, clone size, J gene, CDR3 length, D gene, CDR3 DNA, CDR3 protein. D genes are given only for firm matches. Expanded clones are given a class, and other clones once, few, many or no size at all.

>TRBV6-2/TRBV6-3|few|TRBJ1-2|14|TRBD1
TGTGCCAGCAGTTATGGACCGACAGGGGATGGCTACACCTTC
CASSYGPTGDGYTF
>TRBV28|few|TRBJ1-5|12|.
TGTGCCACCGGGGCCTTGAATCAGCCCCAGCATTTT
CATGALNQPQHF
>TRBV29-1|many|TRBJ1-1|11|.
TGCAGCGTTGAAAGAGGGTCTGAAGCTTTCTTT
CSVERGSEAFF
>TRBV11-2|few|TRBJ1-2|16|TRBD1
TGTGCCAGCAGCCGCGCCGGGACAGAAAAACACTATGGCTACACCTTC
CASSRAGTEKHYGYTF
>TRBV29-1|many|TRBJ1-1|14|.
TGCAGCGTTGAATTCTGGGGCGCAAACACTGAAGCTTTCTTT
CSVEFWGANTEAFF
>TRBV2|.|TRBJ2-5|13|.
TGTGCCAGCAGTGAAAACAGCCAAGAGACCCAGTACTTC
CASSENSQETQYF
>TRBV5-1|few|TRBJ2-1|14|.
TGCGCCAGCAGCCAAACTAGTTTCTACAATGAGCAGTTCTTC
CASSQTSFYNEQFF
>TRBV28|.|TRBJ2-4|11|TRBD1
TGTGCCAGCACCCGGGGACAGGGGGCTTACTTC
CASTRGQGAYF
>TRBV18|.|TRBJ2-1|14|.
TGTGCCAGCTCACCACCGGGGCAGCACAATGAGCAGTTCTTC
CASSPPGQHNEQFF
>TRBV6-4|few|TRBJ2-1|14|.
TGTGCCAGCAGTGACGGGGGGGCGAGCAATGAGCAGTTCTTC
CASSDGGASNEQFF
>TRBV5-1|few|TRBJ2-2|15|.
TGCGCCAGCAGCCATTGGACTATCGGTACCGGGGAGCTGTTTTTT
CASSHWTIGTGELFF
>TRBV25-1|.|TRBJ1-2|14|.
TGTGCCAGCAGTGACGAGGGGATCAACTATGGCTACACCTTC
CASSDEGINYGYTF
>TRBV2|.|TRBJ2-3|15|TRBD1
TGTGCCAGCAGTCAACAGGGGTCTAGCACAGATACGCAGTATTTT
CASSQQGSSTDTQYF
>TRBV3-1|few|TRBJ2-7|14|.
TGTGCCAGCAGCCAAGGGGCAGCGAGGGGCGAGCAGTACTTC
CASSQGAARGEQYF
>TRBV3-1|.|TRBJ2-1|16|TRBD2
TGTGCCAGCAGCCACAGCTCGGGGGGGTCCTACAATGAGCAGTTCTTC
CASSHSSGGSYNEQFF
>TRBV7-2|few|TRBJ2-1|15|.
TGTGCCAGCAGCTTGAGGGGGTATTCCTACAATGAGCAGTTCTTC
CASSLRGYSYNEQFF
>TRBV20-1|few|TRBJ1-1|13|.
TGCAGTGCTCCCCTGACGGGCTACCCTGAAGCTTTCTTT
CSAPLTGYPEAFF
>TRBV2|.|TRBJ2-5|15|.
TGTGCCAGCAGGCGCGTGGCGGTTGGGCAAGAGACCCAGTACTTC
CASRRVAVGQETQYF
>TRBV5-6|few|TRBJ1-5|17|TRBD1
TGTGCCAGCAGCTTGCACTGGGACAGGAGAACTAATCAGCCCCAGCATTTT
CASSLHWDRRTNQPQHF
>TRBV27|.|TRBJ1-2|14|.
TGTGCCAGCAGCGGGGGGATGTATAACTATGGCTACACCTTC
CASSGGMYNYGYTF
>TRBV20-1|.|TRBJ2-1|16|.
TGCAGTGCTAGAGTCCCCCACTTAGTCGGTTACAATGAGCAGTTCTTC
CSARVPHLVGYNEQFF
>TRBV2|.|TRBJ2-6|16|.
TGTGCCAGCAGTGAAGGCAGCACCTCTGGGGACAACGTCCTGACTTTC
CASSEGSTSGDNVLTF
>TRBV7-9|.|TRBJ1-6|13|TRBD1
TGTGCCAGCAGACGGACAGGGTTGGCACCCCTCCACTTT
CASRRTGLAPLHF